These 14 T cell receptor beta chains originate from one sample sequenced in a study of OX40 agonist ivuxolimab in advanced cancers. The data were produced by immunoSEQ multiplex PCR, yet TCRdb's version contains in-frame clones alone and is incomplete. Of 4,500 to 7,000 clones in the sample, about 71% were seen once. This specimen was CD4+ or CD8+ T cells sorted from blood, taken in a trial of the OX40 agonist ivuxolimab. The receptors originated from an adult with an advanced solid tumor such as melanoma, head and neck, liver or kidney cancer.

The gene calls are TRBV7-2 and TRBJ2-7, with D possibly being TRBD2 (6 bases). Deletions cut 3 bases from V and 1 base from J, with 7 bases between. Germline V gives CDR1 SGHTA, CDR2 FQGNSA. CDR3 length equals 13 residues. The CDR3 loop reads CASSFGGSYEQYF. In DNA form, the CDR3 reads TGTGCCAGCAGCTTCGGGGGATCCTACGAGCAGTACTTC. The variable domain in full, completed from reference TRBV7-2 and TRBJ2-7, reads GAGVSQSPSNKVTEKGKDVELRCDPISGHTALYWYRQSLGQGLEFLIYFQGNSAPDKSGLPSDRFSAERTGGSVSTLTIQRTQQEDSAVYLCASSFGGSYEQYFGPGTRLTVT.

This clone was observed at least ten times. The chain recombines TRBV30 with TRBJ2-5, with no clear D. Looked up from germline, CDR1 is GTSNPN and CDR2 is SVGIG (reference sequence). V lost 2 bases, J lost 2 bases, and 15 bases lay in between. This CDR3 is 15 amino acids long. The chain's CDR3 is CAWSIWVLEQETQYF. The DNA of the CDR3 is TGTGCCTGGAGTATCTGGGTTCTAGAACAAGAGACCCAGTACTTC.

This clone was counted between two and nine times. J is TRBJ1-6 and V is TRBV2, with D maybe TRBD1 (6 bases). There are 17 residues in the CDR3. Germline-derived CDR1 and CDR2 are SNHLY and FYNNEI. Between the trimmed V and J ends, which lost 8 bases and 0 bases, there was a span of 17 bases. The CDR3 DNA reads TGTGCCAGCGGGCGGACAGTTCAGAGCTCCTATAATTCACCCCTCCACTTT. Translated: CASGRTVQSSYNSPLHF.

The V and J genes are TRBV7-9 and TRBJ2-1, with 11 bases aligning to TRBD1. The V segment lost 5 bases and the J segment 8 bases; nucleotides outside the gene matches: 11. The germline CDR1 and CDR2 sequences are SEHNR and FQNEAQ (reference sequence). There are 16 residues in the CDR3. The CDR3 region is CASSRLPGQGVDEQFF. The CDR3 DNA reads as TGTGCCAGCAGCCGTCTCCCGGGACAGGGGGTCGATGAGCAGTTCTTC.

The V call is TRBV6-5, the J call TRBJ2-1; D is ambiguous. In germline, CDR1 is MNHEY, CDR2 SVGAGI. This CDR3 comprises 12 residues. V lost 6 bases and J 2 bases, leaving 5 bases between the germline ends. CDR3 protein: CASSRPYNEQFF. For the CDR3, the DNA is TGTGCCAGCAGCCGCCCCTACAATGAGCAGTTCTTC.

V usage is TRBV4-3 and J usage is TRBJ2-1; 12 bases line up with TRBD2. Germline V gene data show CDR1 as LGHNA and CDR2 as YSLEER. V shed 0 bases and J 7 bases; nucleotides not matched to a gene: 7. The CDR3 covers 17 residues. The CDR3 protein is CASSQDTASGGGNEQFF. DNA of the CDR3: TGCGCCAGCAGCCAAGATACGGCTAGCGGGGGGGGTAATGAGCAGTTCTTC.

V gene TRBV30 combines with J gene TRBJ1-1; no definite D call. In germline, CDR1 is GTSNPN, CDR2 SVGIG (reference sequence). CDR3 length: 12 residues. The germline V and J ends were trimmed by 4 bases and 3 bases, with 9 bases remaining between them. The CDR3 sequence is CAWTAGDTEAFF. CDR3 coding DNA: TGTGCCTGGACCGCTGGGGACACTGAAGCTTTCTTT. Full variable domain (remainder filled in from reference TRBV30 and TRBJ1-1): SQTIHQWPATLVQPVGSPLSLECTVEGTSNPNLYWYRQAAGRGLQLLFYSVGIGQISSEVPQNLSASRPQDRQFILSSKKLLLSDSGFYLCAWTAGDTEAFFGQGTRLTVV.

The chain employs TRBV4-3 and TRBJ1-2; D perhaps matches TRBD1 (6 bases). Germline loops: CDR1 LGHNA, CDR2 YSLEER. The ends were cut back, 0 bases at V and 4 bases at J, with 12 bases in the middle. The CDR3 length is 15 residues. This chain's CDR3 is CASSQERGRGYGYTF. CDR3 nucleotide sequence: TGCGCCAGCAGCCAAGAACGGGGGCGCGGCTATGGCTACACCTTC.

This clone was seen a handful of times. The rearrangement links TRBV4-1 to TRBJ1-6, with D maybe TRBD1 (6 bases). The CDR3 has 15 residues. Germline V gene data show CDR1 as MGHRA and CDR2 as YSYEKL. V was pared by 3 bases and J by 7 bases, with 13 bases between. In DNA form, the CDR3 reads TGCGCCAGCAGCCAGCGGACAGAGCCGAATTCACCCCTCCACTTT. Translated, it gives CASSQRTEPNSPLHF.

This rearrangement joins TRBV4-1 to TRBJ2-3, with D perhaps TRBD2 (6 bases). Germline CDR1 and CDR2: MGHRA and YSYEKL. V was cut by 4 bases and J by 2 bases, with 16 bases left in between. CDR3 size: 16 residues. For the CDR3, the DNA is TGCGCCAGCAGCCCGTCGGCTAGCGCCCTCACAGATACGCAGTATTTT. Translating gives CASSPSASALTDTQYF.

V gene TRBV19 combines with J gene TRBJ2-3, with D hard to call. V was cut by 5 bases and J by 2 bases, with 8 bases left in between. This CDR3 has 13 residues. Germline CDR1 and CDR2: LNHDA and SQIVND (reference sequence). CDR3 sequence (DNA): TGTGCCAGTAGTCTGGGTTCCACAGATACGCAGTATTTT. It specifies CASSLGSTDTQYF.

This clone appeared once. The V and J genes are TRBV4-3 and TRBJ1-1, with unresolved D. The CDR3 is 14 residues long. Between the trimmed V and J ends, which lost 0 bases and 4 bases, there was a span of 9 bases. CDR1 is LGHNA and CDR2 is YSLEER in the germline V gene. This CDR3 reads CASSQERAGTEAFF. As DNA, the CDR3 is TGCGCCAGCAGCCAAGAAAGGGCGGGCACTGAAGCTTTCTTT.

CDR3 residues: CASSAGTSLWEQYF. CDR3 coding DNA: TGTGCCAGCAGCGCCGGGACTAGCCTTTGGGAGCAGTACTTC. V gene TRBV7-4 combines with J gene TRBJ2-7; 9 bases map to TRBD2. Germline lookup yields CDR1 SGHVT and CDR2 SQSDAQ. J gave up 7 bases and V 5 bases, and 9 bases lay outside the gene matches. The CDR3 loop spans 14 amino acids.

This clone was seen more than once but under ten times. The chain recombines TRBV5-1 with TRBJ2-1, with TRBD2 matching over 15 bases. The germline V gene encodes CDR1 SGHRS and CDR2 YFSETQ. This CDR3 is 18 amino acids long. V shed 4 bases and J 1 base; nucleotides not matched to a gene: 6. The CDR3 reads CASSPGLAGGRSYNEQFF. Here the CDR3 DNA reads TGCGCCAGCAGCCCGGGACTAGCGGGGGGCCGTTCCTACAATGAGCAGTTCTTC.